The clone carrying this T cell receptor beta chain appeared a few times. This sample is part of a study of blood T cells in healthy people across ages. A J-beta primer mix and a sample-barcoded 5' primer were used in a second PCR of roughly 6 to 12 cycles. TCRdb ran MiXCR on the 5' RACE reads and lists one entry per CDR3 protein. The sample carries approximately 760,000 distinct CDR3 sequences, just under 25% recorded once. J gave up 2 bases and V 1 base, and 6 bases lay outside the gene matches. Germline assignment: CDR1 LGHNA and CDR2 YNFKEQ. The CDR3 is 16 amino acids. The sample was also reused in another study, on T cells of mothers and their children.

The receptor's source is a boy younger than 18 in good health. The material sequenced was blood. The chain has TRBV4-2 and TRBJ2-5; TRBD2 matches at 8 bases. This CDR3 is CASSQGDGGGQETQYF. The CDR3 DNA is TGTGCCAGCAGCCAAGGCGACGGGGGGGGGCAAGAGACCCAGTACTTC.